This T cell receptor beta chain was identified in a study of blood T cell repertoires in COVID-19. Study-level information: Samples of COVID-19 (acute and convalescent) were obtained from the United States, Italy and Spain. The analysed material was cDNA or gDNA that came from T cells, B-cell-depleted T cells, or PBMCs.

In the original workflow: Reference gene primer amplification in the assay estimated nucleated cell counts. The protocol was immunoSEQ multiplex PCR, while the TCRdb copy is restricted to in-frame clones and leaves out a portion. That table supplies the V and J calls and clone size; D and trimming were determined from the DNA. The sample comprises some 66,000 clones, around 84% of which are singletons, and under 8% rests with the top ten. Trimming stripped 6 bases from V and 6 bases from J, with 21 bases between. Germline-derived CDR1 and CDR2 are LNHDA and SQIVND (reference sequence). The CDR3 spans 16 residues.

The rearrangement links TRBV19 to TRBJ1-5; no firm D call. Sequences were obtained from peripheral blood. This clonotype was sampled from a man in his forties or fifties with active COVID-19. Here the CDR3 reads CASRPNSGTRSQPQHF. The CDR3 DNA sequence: TGTGCCAGTAGGCCAAATAGCGGCACGAGGAGTCAGCCCCAGCATTTT.